This T cell receptor (beta chain) was sequenced for a study of T cell changes during pregnancy in multiple sclerosis. Clones were sequenced by immunoSEQ multiplex PCR, and TCRdb holds only the in-frame ones, with some missing. Here the sample spans about 45,000 clones, approximately 91% being singletons. The germline V gene has CDR1 SGHKS and CDR2 YYEKEE (reference sequence). This CDR3 contains 15 residues. V was pared by 4 bases and J by 4 bases, with 18 bases between. The rearrangement uses TRBV5-5 and TRBJ2-7; D might be TRBD2 (6 bases). Sequenced sample: PBMCs (not recorded whether the cells were cultured). This TCR was sampled from a female donor with multiple sclerosis, enrolled in a pregnancy study. CDR3 nucleotide sequence: TGTGCCAGCAGCATTAGCGGACGGAGGGCGTACGAGCAGTACTTC. Encoded protein: CASSISGRRAYEQYF. Full variable domain (rest looked up from reference TRBV5-5 and TRBJ2-7): DAGVTQSPTHLIKTRGQQVTLRCSPISGHKSVSWYQQVLGQGPQFIFQYYEKEERGRGNFPDRFSARQFPNYSSELNVNALLLGDSALYLCASSISGRRAYEQYFGPGTRLTVT.